This T cell receptor beta chain was obtained from a study of T cell responses to AZD1222 COVID-19 vaccine. Study-wide findings and caveats: Spike-specific TCR repertoires showed rising breadth and depth after two AZD1222 doses. Just 5 or 6 AZD1222 recipients tested seropositive at baseline. Mostly white British, mostly female donors; authors suggested clonal diversity may be underestimated.

A note on this clone: Its antigen remains unidentified.

Measured with immunoSEQ multiplex PCR; TCRdb has only the in-frame clones, and not every one. The repertoire holds under 70,000 clones, with approximately 88% as singletons. Germline-derived CDR1 and CDR2 are LGHDT and YNNKEL (reference sequence). The CDR3 length is 18 residues. Trimming took 4 bases from V and 0 from J, leaving 16 bases between them. The chain couples TRBV3-1 (or the pseudogene TRBV3-2) to TRBJ2-6; D gene unclear. Source: peripheral blood, taken on day 0 of AZD1222 vaccination. The TCR sequence derives from an adult in good health. The CDR3 bases are TGTGCCAGCAGCCCCCGATCGGGTAGGGCCTCTGGGGCCAACGTCCTGACTTTC. It specifies CASSPRSGRASGANVLTF.